The 9 T cell receptor beta chains listed next were all sequenced from one sample in a study of read filtering for tumor transcriptome and immune sequencing. Molecular barcoded adaptors covering alpha/delta and beta/gamma chains were used on about 390 ng RNA. One entry per CDR3 protein, called by TCRdb with MiXCR from the reads. The sample includes roughly 6,000 distinct CDR3 sequences, around 20% of them seen just once. Sequenced input: a population of CD138-negative cells sorted from bone marrow. The receptors come from a donor aged 40 or over with multiple myeloma.

By frequency in the sample, this clonotype is medium-sized. This chain connects TRBV5-1 to TRBJ2-7; TRBD2 matches at 9 bases. Germline trimming cut 2 bases from V and 3 bases from J; bases unmatched to any gene: 15. This CDR3 comprises 18 residues. Germline assignment: CDR1 SGHRS and CDR2 YFSETQ. The CDR3 here is CASSFSTVASGALYEQYF. The CDR3 DNA reads as TGCGCCAGCAGCTTCTCAACCGTGGCTAGCGGGGCCCTCTACGAGCAGTACTTC.

This clonotype showed up just a few times. The gene calls are TRBV29-1 and TRBJ1-5; TRBD1 is a possible D gene (6 bases). The CDR3 extends over 14 amino acids. V lost 6 bases and J lost 4, with 16 bases in between. Germline CDR1 SQVTM, CDR2 ANQGSEA. CDR3 nucleotides: TGCAGCGTGGGACGGGGGCTAATTAATCAGCCCCAGCATTTT. This gives the protein CSVGRGLINQPQHF.

By proportion, this clonotype is medium-sized. The genes are TRBV7-2 and TRBJ2-1; D ambiguous. V was trimmed by 0 bases and J by 5 bases, leaving 11 bases between them. The germline gives CDR1 SGHTA, CDR2 FQGNSA. This CDR3 region has 15 residues. CDR3 in amino acids: CASSLAPVAHNEQFF. The CDR3 coding sequence is TGTGCCAGCAGCTTAGCCCCAGTCGCGCACAATGAGCAGTTCTTC.

This clonotype was picked up one time. The junction departs from germline at one end; a sequencing error may be responsible. This chain links TRBV6-5 with TRBJ2-1, with 8 bases identical to TRBD2. The germline gives CDR1 MNHEY, CDR2 SVGAGI. The CDR3 runs to 14 residues. CDR3: CASCILAGYNEQFF. The CDR3 DNA reads as TGTGCCAGCTGTATTTTAGCGGGGTACAATGAACAGTTCTTC.

There are many counts of this clonotype. The V call is TRBV6-5, the J call TRBJ1-1; 10 nucleotides align to TRBD1. Germline V lookup: CDR1 MNHEY, CDR2 SVGAGI. The CDR3 runs 16 residues. Trimming cost V 2 bases and J 5 bases; bases outside gene matches: 8. CDR3 sequence reads: CASSYARTGGKTEAFF. CDR3 sequence (DNA): TGTGCCAGCAGTTACGCTAGGACAGGGGGAAAAACTGAAGCTTTCTTT.

This clonotype showed up many times. The chain employs TRBV10-3 and TRBJ2-2, with 7 positions matching TRBD2. This CDR3 spans 15 amino acids. Germline V gene data show CDR1 as ENHRY and CDR2 as SYGVKD. Trimming took 9 bases from V and 4 from J; bases not matched to a gene: 11. The CDR3 is CAMRAGDVVTGELFF. CDR3 nucleotide sequence: TGTGCCATGCGGGCGGGAGACGTAGTCACCGGGGAGCTGTTTTTT.

In its sample, this clonotype is medium-sized. The V call is TRBV6-2 or TRBV6-3, the J call TRBJ2-1; 7 bases fit TRBD2. Per germline, CDR1 MNHEY and CDR2 SVGEGT. V lost 2 bases and J lost 5; bases outside the gene matches: 15. This CDR3 contains 18 residues. The CDR3 region is CASSYPPEQRGLHNEQFF. CDR3 bases: TGTGCCAGCAGTTACCCACCCGAGCAGCGGGGCCTTCACAATGAGCAGTTCTTC.

This clonotype is a singleton in its sample. Since a far larger clone is one base different, this is likely a read error. Because the CDR3 is missing its conserved closing phenylalanine or tryptophan, this is likely a read error. The chain couples TRBV12-3 or TRBV12-4 to TRBJ1-1, with a weak D call TRBD1 (6 bases). The V gene lost 5 bases and the J gene lost 8 bases, with 9 bases spanning the gap. The CDR3 totals 11 residues. The CDR3 is CASSRGTEAFL. The CDR3 DNA is TGTGCCAGCAGTCGAGGGACAGAAGCTTTCCTT.

This clonotype has at least ten counts. This likely comes from a read error, as the CDR3 has no conserved phenylalanine or tryptophan at its end. The V and J genes are TRBV14 and TRBJ2-7, with D possibly being TRBD1 (5 bases). The V and J ends lost 1 base and 3 bases respectively, with 10 bases between them. Germline V gene data show CDR1 as SGHDN and CDR2 as FVKESK. This CDR3 is built from 14 residues. The chain's CDR3 is CASSQADRDYEQYL. In DNA form, the CDR3 reads TGTGCCAGCAGCCAAGCCGACAGAGACTACGAGCAGTACCTC.